Each of the 20 T cell receptor beta chains below was sequenced from the same sample in a study of blood T cell repertoires in COVID-19. Assay used: immunoSEQ multiplex PCR; TCRdb lists only in-frame clones, some missing. The top ten hold roughly 1.5% of the sample, which has over 200,000 clones, about 91% seen once. Specimen: peripheral blood. The receptors were gathered from a man between 18 and 29 years old with active or convalescent COVID-19.

The chain combines TRBV5-1 with TRBJ2-5; D is perhaps TRBD1 (5 bases). CDR1 is SGHRS, CDR2 YFSETQ, per germline. The V and J ends lost 0 bases and 4 bases respectively, with 13 bases between them. This CDR3 contains 15 residues. CDR3 nucleotides: TGCGCCAGCAGCTTGGTTAGTACAGGCAGAGAGACCCAGTACTTC. Protein product: CASSLVSTGRETQYF.

This clone has more than one count but fewer than ten. The chain couples TRBV2 to TRBJ1-5, with D unresolved. Trimming shortened V by 6 bases and J by 0 bases, and 15 bases separated the two germline ends. There are 16 residues in the CDR3. CDR1 and CDR2 from the germline V gene are SNHLY and FYNNEI. The chain's CDR3 is CASRARERNSNQPQHF. The CDR3 DNA reads TGTGCCAGCAGGGCTCGAGAGCGGAATAGCAATCAGCCCCAGCATTTT.

This clone was counted only a few times. This rearrangement joins TRBV5-1 to TRBJ2-3; 10 bases line up with TRBD2. The trim removed 4 bases at V and 0 bases at J, leaving 8 bases unmatched. Germline CDR1 reads SGHRS; CDR2 reads YFSETQ. The CDR3 is 17 amino acids. The CDR3, as DNA: TGCGCCAGCAGCGCAAGCGGGAGGGGGACTAGCACAGATACGCAGTATTTT. Translation: CASSASGRGTSTDTQYF.

J is TRBJ2-5 and V is TRBV6-5; 7 nucleotides agree with TRBD1. This CDR3 spans 16 amino acids. Germline CDR1 MNHEY, CDR2 SVGAGI. The junction had 13 bases not matched to a gene; V was cut back by 2 bases and J by 7 bases. The CDR3 reads CASSYPPPQAGGTQYF. DNA of the CDR3: TGTGCCAGCAGTTACCCCCCCCCGCAGGCAGGGGGGACCCAGTACTTC.

The chain combines TRBV28 with TRBJ1-1; tentatively, D is TRBD1 (6 bases). V was trimmed by 4 bases and J by 10 bases, leaving 13 bases between them. The CDR3 length is 12 residues. Germline V gives CDR1 MDHEN, CDR2 SYDVKM. The CDR3 DNA reads TGTGCCAGCAGTTCCTTACAGGGCGGAGCTTTCTTT. This encodes CASSSLQGGAFF.

The chain couples TRBV7-9 to TRBJ2-5; 7 bases map to TRBD1. The CDR3 length is 15 residues. The ends lost 7 bases at V and 1 base at J; junction bases unmatched: 9. The germline V gene encodes CDR1 SEHNR and CDR2 FQNEAQ (reference sequence). CDR3 amino acids: CASTQTGETQETQYF. The DNA for the CDR3 is TGTGCCAGCACCCAAACAGGGGAGACCCAAGAGACCCAGTACTTC.

In this sample, this clone turned up a few times. The V call is TRBV19, the J call TRBJ1-2; D is unclear. The CDR3 extends over 14 amino acids. Trimming took off 0 bases at V and 4 bases at J, with 9 bases between the two ends. In germline, CDR1 is LNHDA, CDR2 SQIVND (reference sequence). CDR3 protein: CASSIDLTGYGYTF. CDR3 DNA: TGTGCCAGTAGTATAGATCTCACCGGCTATGGCTACACCTTC.

The rearrangement joins TRBV11-2 to TRBJ2-1; perhaps TRBD2 as D (5 bases). The CDR3 spans 16 residues. Germline CDR1 and CDR2: SGHAT and FQNNGV. Trimming removed 1 base from V and 0 bases from J, with 10 bases in between. The CDR3 sequence is CASSLGPGVSYNEQFF. The DNA for the CDR3 is TGTGCCAGCAGCTTAGGCCCCGGGGTCTCCTACAATGAGCAGTTCTTC. Using reference TRBV11-2 and TRBJ2-1 for the parts outside the CDR3, the full variable domain is EAGVAQSPRYKIIEKRQSVAFWCNPISGHATLYWYQQILGQGPKLLIQFQNNGVVDDSQLPKDRFSAERLKGVDSTLKIQPAKLEDSAVYLCASSLGPGVSYNEQFFGPGTRLTVL.

The chain carries TRBV5-4 and TRBJ2-1; TRBD1 aligns across 7 bases. Germline values: CDR1 SGHNT, CDR2 YYREEE (reference sequence). J gave up 1 base and V 3 bases, and 7 bases lay outside the gene matches. There are 16 residues in the CDR3. The CDR3 coding sequence is TGTGCCAGCAGCTCAAAAAAGGGACAGTCCTACAATGAGCAGTTCTTC. Protein product: CASSSKKGQSYNEQFF. Supplemented by reference TRBV5-4 and TRBJ2-1, the full variable domain reads ETGVTQSPTHLIKTRGQQVTLRCSSQSGHNTVSWYQQALGQGPQFIFQYYREEENGRGNFPPRFSGLQFPNYSSELNVNALELDDSALYLCASSSKKGQSYNEQFFGPGTRLTVL.

The chain recombines TRBV7-8 with TRBJ1-5, with D tentatively TRBD1 (6 bases). The V end was cut by 4 bases, the J end by 0 bases, with 13 bases between. The CDR3 is 16 residues long. CDR1 is SGHVS, CDR2 FQNEAQ, per germline. The CDR3 loop reads CASSSLGGFSNQPQHF. The CDR3 DNA follows: TGTGCCAGCAGCTCCCTAGGGGGTTTTAGCAATCAGCCCCAGCATTTT.

This clone came up once. V usage is TRBV5-6 and J usage is TRBJ1-1; D not resolved. Trimming removed 1 base from V and 6 bases from J, with 4 bases in between. CDR3 length equals 11 residues. CDR1 is SGHDT and CDR2 is YYEEEE in the germline V gene. CDR3 DNA sequence: TGTGCCAGCAGCTTGCGGGCTGAAGCTTTCTTT. Translated: CASSLRAEAFF.

The chain recombines TRBV29-1 with TRBJ2-7; 14 nucleotides align to TRBD2. The length of the CDR3 is 12 residues. J lost 7 bases, V lost 6 bases, and 2 bases had no gene match. Germline-derived CDR1 and CDR2 are SQVTM and ANQGSEA. CDR3 in amino acids: CSVGLAGVEQYF. In DNA, the CDR3 is TGCAGCGTGGGACTAGCGGGAGTTGAGCAGTACTTC.

CDR3 bases: TGTGCCAGCAGCCCTAACAGGGGTCATGAGCAGTTCTTC. The encoded protein is CASSPNRGHEQFF. The J gene is TRBJ2-1, the V gene TRBV5-4, with 7 bases aligning to TRBD1. The CDR3 runs to 13 residues. The junction had 6 bases not matched to a gene; V was cut back by 4 bases and J by 8 bases. CDR1 and CDR2 from the germline V gene are SGHNT and YYREEE (reference sequence).

V usage is TRBV24-1 and J usage is TRBJ2-7; a weak D match, TRBD2 (6 bases). The germline V and J ends were trimmed by 4 bases and 6 bases, with 18 bases remaining between them. Germline CDR1 KGHDR, CDR2 SFDVKD. CDR3 length: 15 amino acids. The CDR3 DNA is TGTGCCACCAGTGACTCCGGGCAGGGTAGCGGCGAGCAGTACTTC. As protein: CATSDSGQGSGEQYF.

The chain recombines TRBV25-1 with TRBJ1-1, with 8 bases matching TRBD1. CDR3 length: 14 residues. From germline, CDR1 is MGHDK and CDR2 SYGVNS. V was pared by 2 bases and J by 5 bases, with 4 bases of the junction left unmatched. CDR3 in amino acids: CASSEHRGGTEAFF. The CDR3 nucleotides are TGTGCCAGCAGTGAACACAGGGGGGGAACTGAAGCTTTCTTT.

This clone showed up just a few times. The chain recombines TRBV7-9 with TRBJ2-1, with D maybe TRBD2 (5 bases). Trimming took off 0 bases at V and 9 bases at J, with 9 bases between the two ends. CDR3 size: 13 residues. CDR1 SEHNR and CDR2 FQNEAQ come from the germline V gene (reference sequence). The CDR3 coding sequence is TGTGCCAGCAGCTTAGCGGGAGTGAGTGAGCAGTTCTTC. Translating it yields CASSLAGVSEQFF.

This clone has only one observation. V usage is TRBV27 and J usage is TRBJ1-4; 9 nucleotides align to TRBD1. The CDR3 loop spans 14 amino acids. CDR1 MNHEY and CDR2 SMNVEV come from the germline V gene (reference sequence). J gave up 8 bases and V 5 bases, and 6 bases lay outside the gene matches. CDR3 coding DNA: TGTGCCAGCAGTCCCGGGACAGGGCGGGAAAAACTGTTTTTT. Translated: CASSPGTGREKLFF. Variable domain in full (rest from reference TRBV27 and TRBJ1-4): EAQVTQNPRYLITVTGKKLTVTCSQNMNHEYMSWYRQDPGLGLRQIYYSMNVEVTDKGDVPEGYKVSRKEKRNFPLILESPSPNQTSLYFCASSPGTGREKLFFGSGTQLSVL.

The rearrangement links TRBV5-6 to TRBJ1-1; D call uncertain. V gave up 3 bases and J gave up 6 bases, with 9 bases separating them. Germline CDR1 and CDR2: SGHDT and YYEEEE. This CDR3 is built from 12 residues. CDR3 sequence reads: CASSSVGPEAFF. CDR3 nucleotides: TGTGCCAGCAGCTCCGTCGGTCCTGAAGCTTTCTTT.

This chain connects TRBV6-6 to TRBJ2-7, with D possibly matching TRBD2 (7 bases). V lost 7 bases, J lost 3 bases, and 19 bases lay in between. Germline values: CDR1 MNHNY, CDR2 SVGAGI (reference sequence). The CDR3 runs to 15 residues. The CDR3 sequence: CASTTRGAPHYEQYF. DNA for the CDR3: TGTGCCAGCACCACCCGGGGGGCCCCCCACTACGAGCAGTACTTC.

The chain has TRBV6-2 or TRBV6-3 and TRBJ2-6; possible D gene TRBD2, 5 bases. Germline CDR1 and CDR2: MNHEY and SVGEGT. The CDR3 is 17 amino acids. The V end lost 0 bases, the J end lost 4 bases, and 13 bases lay between the germline ends. The CDR3 bases are TGTGCCAGCAGTTACTCGAGGTCGGGGATCGGGGCCAACGTCCTGACTTTC. Translated: CASSYSRSGIGANVLTF.